This T cell receptor (beta chain) was identified in a study of T cells in Graves' hyperthyroidism and ophthalmopathy. The CDR3 covers 13 residues. Trimming pared 0 bases from V and 13 bases from J, leaving 13 bases between. Germline CDR1 WSHSY, CDR2 SAAADI. Stable Graves' hyperthyroidism denoted no ophthalmopathy progression over 18 months. Diagnoses were made from clinical symptoms, serum measures (thyroxine and TRAb), thyroid ultrasound and orbital computed tomography. Study results and limitations: Blood held most thyroid clonotypes expanded above 0.001 frequency.

The CDR3 regions of TCR beta were amplified from RNA transcripts. The HTBI set primed first-round TCR CDR3 RT-PCR. In TCRdb, the multiplex PCR reads were re-called with MiXCR into one record per CDR3 protein. The sample records about 740,000 distinct CDR3 sequences, 14% being singletons. Only a few counts were recorded for this clonotype. Antigen: not known. The sample comprised blood. The source of this sequence is a woman in her late teens or twenties with Graves' hyperthyroidism. The chain is built from TRBV10-2 and TRBJ2-1; D may be TRBD1 (8 bases). CDR3 residues: CASSESGGTGQFF. The CDR3 DNA is TGCGCCAGCAGTGAGTCGGGAGGGACAGGACAGTTCTTC.